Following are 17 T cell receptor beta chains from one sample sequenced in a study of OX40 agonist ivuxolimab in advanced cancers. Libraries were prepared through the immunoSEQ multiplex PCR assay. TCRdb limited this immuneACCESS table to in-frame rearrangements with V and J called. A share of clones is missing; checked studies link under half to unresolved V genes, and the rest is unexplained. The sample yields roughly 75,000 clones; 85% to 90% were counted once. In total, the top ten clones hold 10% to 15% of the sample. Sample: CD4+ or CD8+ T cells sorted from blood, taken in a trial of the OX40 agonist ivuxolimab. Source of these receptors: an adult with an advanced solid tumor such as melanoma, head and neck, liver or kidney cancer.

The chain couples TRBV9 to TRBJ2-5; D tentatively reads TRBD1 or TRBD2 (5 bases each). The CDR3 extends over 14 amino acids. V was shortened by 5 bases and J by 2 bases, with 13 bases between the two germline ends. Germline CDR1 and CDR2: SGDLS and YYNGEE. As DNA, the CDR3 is TGTGCCAGCAGTCGGGGACGAAATCAAGAGACCCAGTACTTC. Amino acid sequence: CASSRGRNQETQYF.

The CDR3 is CASSYGQGNQPQHF. In DNA, the CDR3 is TGTGCCAGCAGTTACGGGCAGGGGAATCAGCCCCAGCATTTT. The chain joins TRBV6-5 to TRBJ1-5, with D possibly matching TRBD1 (6 bases). Looked up from germline, CDR1 is MNHEY and CDR2 is SVGAGI. This CDR3 is built from 14 residues. V shed 2 bases and J shed 4 bases, with 9 bases lying between them.

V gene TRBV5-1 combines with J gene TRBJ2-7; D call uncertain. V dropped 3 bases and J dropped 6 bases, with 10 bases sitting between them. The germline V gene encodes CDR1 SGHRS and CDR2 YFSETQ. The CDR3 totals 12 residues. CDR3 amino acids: CASSSGSFEQYF. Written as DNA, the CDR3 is TGCGCCAGCAGCTCCGGCAGTTTCGAGCAGTACTTC.

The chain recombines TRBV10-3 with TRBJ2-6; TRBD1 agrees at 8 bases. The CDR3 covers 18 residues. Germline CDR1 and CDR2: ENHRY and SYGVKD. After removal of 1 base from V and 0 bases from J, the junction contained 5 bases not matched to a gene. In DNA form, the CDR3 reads TGTGCCATCAGTGAGTACGGGACAGGAGTCTCTGGGGCCAACGTCCTGACTTTC. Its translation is CAISEYGTGVSGANVLTF.

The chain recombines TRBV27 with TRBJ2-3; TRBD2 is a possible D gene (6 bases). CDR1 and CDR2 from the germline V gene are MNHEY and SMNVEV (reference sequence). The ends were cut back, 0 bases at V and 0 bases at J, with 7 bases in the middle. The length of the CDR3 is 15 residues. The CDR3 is CASSLSAGSTDTQYF. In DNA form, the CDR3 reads TGTGCCAGCAGTTTATCGGCGGGGAGCACAGATACGCAGTATTTT.

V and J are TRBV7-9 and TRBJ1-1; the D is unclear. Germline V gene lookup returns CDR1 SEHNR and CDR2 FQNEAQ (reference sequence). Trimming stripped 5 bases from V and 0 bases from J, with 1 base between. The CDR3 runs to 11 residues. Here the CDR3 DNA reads TGTGCCAGCAGCATGAACACTGAAGCTTTCTTT. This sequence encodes CASSMNTEAFF.

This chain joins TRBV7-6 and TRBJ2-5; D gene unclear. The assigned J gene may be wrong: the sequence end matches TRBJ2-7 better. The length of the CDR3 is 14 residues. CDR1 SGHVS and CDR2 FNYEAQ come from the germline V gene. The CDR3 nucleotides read TGTGCCAGCAGCTTATGGAGAGAGGCCTACGAGCAGTACTTC. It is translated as CASSLWREAYEQYF.

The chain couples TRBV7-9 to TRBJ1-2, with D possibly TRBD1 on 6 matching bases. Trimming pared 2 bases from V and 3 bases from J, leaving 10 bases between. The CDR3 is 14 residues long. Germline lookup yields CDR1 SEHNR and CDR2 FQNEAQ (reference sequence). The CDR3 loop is CASSLTGYYYGYTF. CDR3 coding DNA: TGTGCCAGCAGCTTAACAGGGTATTACTATGGCTACACCTTC.

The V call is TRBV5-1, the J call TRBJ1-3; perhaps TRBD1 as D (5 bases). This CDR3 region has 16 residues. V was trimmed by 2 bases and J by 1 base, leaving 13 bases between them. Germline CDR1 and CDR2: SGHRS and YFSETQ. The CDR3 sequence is CASSFQGVGSGNTIYF. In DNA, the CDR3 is TGCGCCAGCAGCTTCCAGGGAGTTGGGTCTGGAAACACCATATATTTT.

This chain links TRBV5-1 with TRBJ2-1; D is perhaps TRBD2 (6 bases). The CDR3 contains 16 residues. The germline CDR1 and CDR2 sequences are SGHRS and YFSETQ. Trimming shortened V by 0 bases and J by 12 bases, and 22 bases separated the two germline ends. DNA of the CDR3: TGCGCCAGCAGCTTGGGGTCTCGCGGGGCGATTTCTGTGCAGTTCTTC. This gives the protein CASSLGSRGAISVQFF. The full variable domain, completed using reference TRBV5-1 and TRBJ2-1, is KAGVTQTPRYLIKTRGQQVTLSCSPISGHRSVSWYQQTPGQGLQFLFEYFSETQRNKGNFPGRFSGRQFSNSRSEMNVSTLELGDSALYLCASSLGSRGAISVQFFGPGTRLTVL.

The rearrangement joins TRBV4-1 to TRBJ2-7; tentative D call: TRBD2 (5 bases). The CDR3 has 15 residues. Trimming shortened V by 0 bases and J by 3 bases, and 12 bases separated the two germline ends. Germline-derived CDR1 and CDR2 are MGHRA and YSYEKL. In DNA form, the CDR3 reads TGCGCCAGCAGCCAAGAGTACAGCCGGGGCTACGAGCAGTACTTC. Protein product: CASSQEYSRGYEQYF.

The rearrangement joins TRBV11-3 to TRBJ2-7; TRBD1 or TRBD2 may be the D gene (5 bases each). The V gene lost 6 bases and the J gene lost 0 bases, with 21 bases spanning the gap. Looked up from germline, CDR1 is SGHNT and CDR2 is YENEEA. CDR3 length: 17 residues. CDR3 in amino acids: CASSPWGPTGSSYEQYF. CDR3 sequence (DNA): TGTGCCAGCAGTCCTTGGGGACCTACGGGGAGCTCCTACGAGCAGTACTTC.

Here the CDR3 reads CASSLGSSYEQYF. The CDR3, as DNA: TGTGCCAGCAGTTTAGGCAGCTCCTACGAGCAGTACTTC. The J gene is TRBJ2-7, the V gene TRBV28; D remains ambiguous. This CDR3 comprises 13 residues. Trimming removed 2 bases at V and 0 bases at J, with 5 bases between. The germline V gene encodes CDR1 MDHEN and CDR2 SYDVKM.

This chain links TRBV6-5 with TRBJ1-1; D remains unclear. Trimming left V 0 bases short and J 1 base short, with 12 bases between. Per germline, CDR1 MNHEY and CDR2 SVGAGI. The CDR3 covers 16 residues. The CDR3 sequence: CASSYSNVYKNTEAFF. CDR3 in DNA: TGTGCCAGCAGTTACTCCAATGTCTACAAGAACACTGAAGCTTTCTTT.

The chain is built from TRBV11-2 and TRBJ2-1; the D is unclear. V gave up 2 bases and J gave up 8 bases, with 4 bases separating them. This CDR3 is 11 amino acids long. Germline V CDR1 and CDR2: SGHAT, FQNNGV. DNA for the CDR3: TGTGCCAGCAGCTTAATGTATGAGCAGTTCTTC. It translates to CASSLMYEQFF. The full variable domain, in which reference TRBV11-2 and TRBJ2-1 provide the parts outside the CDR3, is EAGVAQSPRYKIIEKRQSVAFWCNPISGHATLYWYQQILGQGPKLLIQFQNNGVVDDSQLPKDRFSAERLKGVDSTLKIQPAKLEDSAVYLCASSLMYEQFFGPGTRLTVL.

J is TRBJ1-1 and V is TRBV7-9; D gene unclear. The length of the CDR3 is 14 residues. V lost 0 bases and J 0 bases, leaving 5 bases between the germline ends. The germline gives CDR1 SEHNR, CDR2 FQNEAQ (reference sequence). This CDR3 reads CASSLAGLNTEAFF. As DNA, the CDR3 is TGTGCCAGCAGCTTAGCTGGGCTGAACACTGAAGCTTTCTTT.

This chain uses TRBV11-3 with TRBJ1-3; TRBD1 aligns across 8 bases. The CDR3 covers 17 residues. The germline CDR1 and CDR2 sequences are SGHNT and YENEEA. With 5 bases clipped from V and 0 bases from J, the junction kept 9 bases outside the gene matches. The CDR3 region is CASSPRTGHDSGNTIYF. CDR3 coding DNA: TGTGCCAGCAGCCCACGGACAGGGCATGACTCTGGAAACACCATATATTTT.